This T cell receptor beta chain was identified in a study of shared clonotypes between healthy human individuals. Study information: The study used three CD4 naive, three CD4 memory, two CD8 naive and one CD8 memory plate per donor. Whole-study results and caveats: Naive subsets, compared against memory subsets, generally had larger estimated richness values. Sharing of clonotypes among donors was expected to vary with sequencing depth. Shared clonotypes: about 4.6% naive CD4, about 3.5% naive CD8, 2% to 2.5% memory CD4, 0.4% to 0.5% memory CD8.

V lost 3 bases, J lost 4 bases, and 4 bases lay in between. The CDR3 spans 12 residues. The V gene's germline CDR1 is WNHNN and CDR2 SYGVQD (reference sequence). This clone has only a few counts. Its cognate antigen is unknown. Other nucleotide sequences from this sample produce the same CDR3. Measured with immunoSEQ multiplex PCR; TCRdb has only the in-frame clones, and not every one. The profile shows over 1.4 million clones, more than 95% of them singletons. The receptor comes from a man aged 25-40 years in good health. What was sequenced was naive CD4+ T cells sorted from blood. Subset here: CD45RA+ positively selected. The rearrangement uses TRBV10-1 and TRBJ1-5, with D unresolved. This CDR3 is CASSDGNQPQHF. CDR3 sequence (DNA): TGCGCCAGCAGTGACGGGAATCAGCCCCAGCATTTT.